The clone carrying this T cell receptor beta chain has just one count. Its antigen is not identified. This sample is part of a study of cytomegalovirus exposure and HLA in healthy donors. Study-wide results and caveats: Later examination showed HLA-associated TCR beta chains had greater clonal expansion than equally common others.

Vbeta (60) and Jbeta (13) primers were used in the PCR. This table comes from immunoSEQ multiplex PCR, and its TCRdb copy is limited to in-frame clones, with some not included. Of roughly 180,000 clones in the sample, roughly 74% are singletons; the top ten hold approximately 2.6%. This clonotype originated in a female donor in good health and CMV-seronegative. The sequenced sample was PBMCs.

The CDR3 DNA reads TGCGCCAGCAGTGGGCTGGGACAGGGGTACGAGCAGTACTTC. It translates to CASSGLGQGYEQYF. The chain has TRBV10-2 and TRBJ2-7, with TRBD1 matching over 10 bases. Germline CDR1 reads WSHSY; CDR2 reads SAAADI. The CDR3 length is 14 residues. J lost 4 bases, V lost 4 bases, and 4 bases had no gene match.